One and the same sample provided the 17 T cell receptor beta chains below, sequenced in a study of blood T cell repertoires in COVID-19. Clones were sequenced by immunoSEQ multiplex PCR, and TCRdb holds only the in-frame ones, with some missing. Counted here are approximately 110,000 clones, about three quarters occurring once; the ten biggest clones make up roughly a fifth. Sequencing was done on a sample of peripheral blood. These receptors were collected from a woman aged 70 to 79 with acute or convalescent COVID-19.

This sequence joins TRBV9 and TRBJ2-1; 12 bases align to TRBD2. V was clipped by 4 bases and J by 2 bases; unmatched bases: 4. From germline, CDR1 is SGDLS and CDR2 YYNGEE. The CDR3 has 16 residues. In DNA, the CDR3 is TGTGCCAGCAGCCGACTAGCGGGGGCCACCTACAATGAGCAGTTCTTC. Encoded protein: CASSRLAGATYNEQFF.

V is TRBV6-5 and J is TRBJ1-2; 7 bases are a match to TRBD1. The CDR3 covers 15 residues. Trimming cost V 6 bases and J 7 bases; bases outside gene matches: 14. Germline values: CDR1 MNHEY, CDR2 SVGAGI. In DNA, the CDR3 is TGTGCCAGCAGAGGAAGGGGGCGAACGGGATTTGGCTACACCTTC. Protein product: CASRGRGRTGFGYTF.

The chain joins TRBV10-3 to TRBJ1-5, with 9 bases identical to TRBD1. CDR3 size: 16 residues. Germline CDR1 is ENHRY and CDR2 is SYGVKD. V was clipped by 3 bases and J by 6 bases; unmatched bases: 9. CDR3 amino acids: CAISDGDRARSQPQHF. DNA for the CDR3: TGTGCCATCAGTGATGGGGACAGGGCTAGGAGTCAGCCCCAGCATTTT.

V is TRBV18 and J is TRBJ2-3, with TRBD2 identical over 10 bases. CDR3 length: 16 amino acids. With 3 bases clipped from V and 4 bases from J, the junction kept 7 bases outside the gene matches. Looked up from germline, CDR1 is KGHSH and CDR2 is LQKENI. In DNA, the CDR3 is TGTGCCAGCTCACCGCAACTAGCGGGGTCGGCAGATACGCAGTATTTT. Amino acid sequence: CASSPQLAGSADTQYF.

In its sample, this clone was seen once. CDR3 DNA: TGCGCCAGCAGTGTAAAACAGGGTAATTCACCCCTCCACTTT. Translated: CASSVKQGNSPLHF. The V gene is TRBV10-2, the J gene TRBJ1-6, with D tentatively TRBD1 (6 bases). V lost 4 bases to trimming and J lost 6 bases, with 10 bases between them. The germline gives CDR1 WSHSY, CDR2 SAAADI. This CDR3 has 14 amino acids.

The chain couples TRBV29-1 to TRBJ2-1, with D tentatively TRBD2 (5 bases). The V gene's germline CDR1 is SQVTM and CDR2 ANQGSEA. The CDR3 is 14 residues long. V lost 3 bases and J 5 bases, leaving 14 bases between the germline ends. CDR3 sequence reads: CSVDSRGFDNEQFF. Here the CDR3 DNA reads TGCAGCGTTGATAGCCGGGGATTCGACAATGAGCAGTTCTTC.

The genes are TRBV27 and TRBJ1-1, with D maybe TRBD1 (6 bases). The ends were cut back, 4 bases at V and 8 bases at J, with 14 bases in the middle. This CDR3 has 13 amino acids. In germline, CDR1 is MNHEY, CDR2 SMNVEV (reference sequence). CDR3 DNA sequence: TGTGCCAGCAGTTCACGAGGGGGGGAGGAAGCTTTCTTT. Its translation is CASSSRGGEEAFF.

The rearrangement links TRBV19 to TRBJ1-4, with D unresolved. CDR1 and CDR2 from the germline V gene are LNHDA and SQIVND (reference sequence). The CDR3 has 15 residues. The V and J ends lost 8 bases and 6 bases respectively, with 19 bases between them. CDR3: CASSLGPGRYEKLFF. The CDR3 DNA is TGTGCCAGTTCCCTTGGACCGGGAAGGTATGAAAAACTGTTTTTT.

The rearrangement uses TRBV19 and TRBJ2-7, with D tentatively TRBD1 (5 bases). Germline CDR1 is LNHDA and CDR2 is SQIVND (reference sequence). Trimming shortened V by 3 bases and J by 5 bases, and 14 bases separated the two germline ends. The CDR3 runs to 14 residues. The CDR3 sequence is CASSMYRSGNEQYF. CDR3 nucleotide sequence: TGTGCCAGTAGTATGTACAGGAGTGGGAACGAGCAGTACTTC.

The chain is built from TRBV9 and TRBJ2-2; D might be TRBD2 (6 bases). The CDR3 is made up of 15 amino acids. Germline V gene sequence: CDR1 SGDLS, CDR2 YYNGEE. Trimming took 4 bases from V and 0 from J, leaving 10 bases between them. The chain's CDR3 is CASSMTSSNTGELFF. The CDR3 DNA follows: TGTGCCAGCAGCATGACTAGTTCGAACACCGGGGAGCTGTTTTTT.

The chain has TRBV6-1 and TRBJ2-2; TRBD2 matches at 12 bases. This CDR3 has 15 amino acids. V dropped 2 bases and J dropped 6; count of bases not matched to a gene: 1. CDR1 is MNHNS and CDR2 is SASEGT in the germline V gene. CDR3 amino acids: CASSELAGGPGELFF. CDR3 bases: TGTGCCAGCAGTGAACTAGCGGGGGGGCCCGGGGAGCTGTTTTTT.

The table lists this clone with a few counts. CDR3 loop: CASSSPRGDPNQPQHF. The CDR3 DNA follows: TGTGCCAGCAGTTCCCCTCGCGGGGATCCGAATCAGCCCCAGCATTTT. The rearrangement uses TRBV6-5 and TRBJ1-5; D call uncertain. This CDR3 spans 16 amino acids. Germline lookup yields CDR1 MNHEY and CDR2 SVGAGI. Trimming stripped 4 bases from V and 4 bases from J, with 17 bases between.

This clone has only one observation. J is TRBJ1-2 and V is TRBV19, with D possibly matching TRBD1 (6 bases). The V end lost 5 bases, the J end lost 6 bases, and 10 bases lay between the germline ends. This CDR3 region has 12 residues. Germline V gene sequence: CDR1 LNHDA, CDR2 SQIVND (reference sequence). The CDR3 DNA follows: TGTGCCAGTAGTGCACAGGGTAATGGCTACACCTTC. This sequence encodes CASSAQGNGYTF.

The gene calls are TRBV7-7 and TRBJ1-1; D is ambiguous. Germline values: CDR1 SSHAT, CDR2 FNYEAQ (reference sequence). The V gene lost 2 bases and the J gene lost 0 bases, with 4 bases spanning the gap. This CDR3 has 13 residues. Written as DNA, the CDR3 is TGTGCCAGCAGCTTAACTCTGAACACTGAAGCTTTCTTT. Encoded protein: CASSLTLNTEAFF.

The J gene is TRBJ1-6, the V gene TRBV6-5; D might be TRBD1 (5 bases). The CDR3 runs 14 residues. Germline CDR1 MNHEY, CDR2 SVGAGI. Trimming took off 5 bases at V and 9 bases at J, with 14 bases between the two ends. The CDR3 DNA follows: TGTGCCAGCAGTCCCGGGCAGGGAGGTTCACCCCTCCACTTT. Translating it yields CASSPGQGGSPLHF.

This clone occurred once. This chain links TRBV5-8 with TRBJ1-2; 8 nucleotides line up with TRBD1. Germline V CDR1 and CDR2: SGHTS, YDEGEE. This CDR3 has 15 amino acids. The ends lost 0 bases at V and 7 bases at J; junction bases unmatched: 8. CDR3: CASSLAAGGGPGYTF. CDR3 coding DNA: TGTGCCAGCAGCTTGGCGGCAGGGGGCGGACCTGGCTACACCTTC.

The J gene is TRBJ1-2, the V gene TRBV10-3; 7 positions agree with TRBD1. The length of the CDR3 is 13 residues. Germline lookup yields CDR1 ENHRY and CDR2 SYGVKD. V trimming: 5 bases; J trimming: 5 bases; junction bases outside the gene matches: 5. CDR3: CAISSTGSYGYTF. The CDR3 DNA is TGTGCCATCAGTTCGACAGGGTCGTATGGCTACACCTTC.